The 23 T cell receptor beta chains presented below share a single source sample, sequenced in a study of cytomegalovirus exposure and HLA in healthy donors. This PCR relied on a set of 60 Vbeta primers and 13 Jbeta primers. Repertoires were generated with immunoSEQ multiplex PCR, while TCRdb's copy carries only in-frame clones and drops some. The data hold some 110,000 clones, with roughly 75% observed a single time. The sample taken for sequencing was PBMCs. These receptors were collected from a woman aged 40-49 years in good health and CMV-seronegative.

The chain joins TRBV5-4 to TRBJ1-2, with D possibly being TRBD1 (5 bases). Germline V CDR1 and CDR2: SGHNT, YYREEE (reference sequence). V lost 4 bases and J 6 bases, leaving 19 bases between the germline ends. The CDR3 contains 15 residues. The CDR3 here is CASSRVWQGRNGYTF. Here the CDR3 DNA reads TGTGCCAGCAGCCGCGTCTGGCAGGGAAGGAATGGCTACACCTTC.

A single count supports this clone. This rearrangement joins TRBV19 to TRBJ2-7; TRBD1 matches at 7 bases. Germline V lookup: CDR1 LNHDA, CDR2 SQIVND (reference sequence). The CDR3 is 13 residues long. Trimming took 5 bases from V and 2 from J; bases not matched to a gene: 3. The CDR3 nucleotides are TGTGCCAGTAGTTGGGGACAGACCTACGAGCAGTACTTC. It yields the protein CASSWGQTYEQYF.

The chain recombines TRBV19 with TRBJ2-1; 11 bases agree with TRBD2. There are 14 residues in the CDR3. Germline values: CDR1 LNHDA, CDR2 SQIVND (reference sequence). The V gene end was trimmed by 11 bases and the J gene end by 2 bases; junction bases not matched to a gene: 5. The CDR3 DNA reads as TGTGCCTGTGCTAGCGGGAGGCCCTACAATGAGCAGTTCTTC. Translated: CACASGRPYNEQFF.

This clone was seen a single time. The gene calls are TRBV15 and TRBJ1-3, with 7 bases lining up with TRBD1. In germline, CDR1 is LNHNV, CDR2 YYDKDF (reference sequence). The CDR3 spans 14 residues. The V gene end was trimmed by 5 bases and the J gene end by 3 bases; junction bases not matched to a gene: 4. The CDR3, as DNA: TGTGCCACCAGCGCCAGGACAGGTGGAAACACCATATATTTT. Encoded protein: CATSARTGGNTIYF.

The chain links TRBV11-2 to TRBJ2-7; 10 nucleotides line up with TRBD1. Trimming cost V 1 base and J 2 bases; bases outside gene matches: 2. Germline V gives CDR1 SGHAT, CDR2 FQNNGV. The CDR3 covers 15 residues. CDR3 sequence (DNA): TGTGCCAGCAGCTTAGGGGGACAGGGGACCTACGAGCAGTACTTC. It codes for CASSLGGQGTYEQYF.

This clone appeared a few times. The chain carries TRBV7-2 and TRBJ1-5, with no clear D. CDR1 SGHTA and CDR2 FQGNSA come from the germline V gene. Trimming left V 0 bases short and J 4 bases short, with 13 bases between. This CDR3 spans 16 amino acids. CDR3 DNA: TGTGCCAGCAGCTTAGCTGGGCAGGTCTTTAATCAGCCCCAGCATTTT. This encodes CASSLAGQVFNQPQHF.

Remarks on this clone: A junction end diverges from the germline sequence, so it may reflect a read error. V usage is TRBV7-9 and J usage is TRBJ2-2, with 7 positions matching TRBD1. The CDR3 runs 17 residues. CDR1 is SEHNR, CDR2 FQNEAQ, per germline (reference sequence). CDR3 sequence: CSSSLVRDSQPTGELFF. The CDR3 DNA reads TGTTCCAGCAGCTTAGTCCGGGACAGCCAACCCACCGGGGAGCTGTTTTTT. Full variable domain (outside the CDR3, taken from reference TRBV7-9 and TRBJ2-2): DTGVSQNPRHKITKRGQNVTFRCDPISEHNRLYWYRQTLGQGPEFLTYFQNEAQLEKSRLLSDRFSAERPKGSFSTLEIQRTEQGDSAMYLCSSSLVRDSQPTGELFFGEGSRLTVL.

In DNA, the CDR3 is TGCAGTGGACTAGCTGACGAGCAGTACTTC. This encodes CSGLADEQYF. The chain joins TRBV20-1 to TRBJ2-7; 7 nucleotides agree with TRBD2. Germline trimming cut 7 bases from V and 5 bases from J; bases unmatched to any gene: 2. The CDR3 is 10 residues long. The V gene's germline CDR1 is DFQATT and CDR2 SNEGSKA (reference sequence).

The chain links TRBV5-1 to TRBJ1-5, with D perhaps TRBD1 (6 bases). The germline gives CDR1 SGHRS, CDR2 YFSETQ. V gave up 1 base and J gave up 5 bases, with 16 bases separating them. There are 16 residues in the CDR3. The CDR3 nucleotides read TGCGCCAGCAGCTTGCGAACAGGGCGGTTATATCAGCCCCAGCATTTT. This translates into CASSLRTGRLYQPQHF.

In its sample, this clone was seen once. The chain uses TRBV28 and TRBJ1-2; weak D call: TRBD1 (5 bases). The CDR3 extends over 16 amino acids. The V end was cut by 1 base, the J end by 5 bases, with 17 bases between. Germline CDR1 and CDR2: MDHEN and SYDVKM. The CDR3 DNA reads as TGTGCCAGCAGTTTATTGGCAGACTCCCGGGGGTATGGCTACACCTTC. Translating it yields CASSLLADSRGYGYTF.

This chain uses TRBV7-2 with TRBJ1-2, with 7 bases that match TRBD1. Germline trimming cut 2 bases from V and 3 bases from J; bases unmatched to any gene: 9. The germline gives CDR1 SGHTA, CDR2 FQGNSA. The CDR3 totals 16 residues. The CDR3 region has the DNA TGTGCCAGCAGCTTATCGTCAGGACAGGATTACTATGGCTACACCTTC. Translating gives CASSLSSGQDYYGYTF.

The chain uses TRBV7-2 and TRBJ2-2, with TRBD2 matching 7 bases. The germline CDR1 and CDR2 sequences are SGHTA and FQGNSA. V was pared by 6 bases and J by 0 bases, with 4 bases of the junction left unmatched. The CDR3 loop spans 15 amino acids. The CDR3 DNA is TGTGCCAGCAGTATGGGGGGGGCGAACACCGGGGAGCTGTTTTTT. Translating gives CASSMGGANTGELFF.

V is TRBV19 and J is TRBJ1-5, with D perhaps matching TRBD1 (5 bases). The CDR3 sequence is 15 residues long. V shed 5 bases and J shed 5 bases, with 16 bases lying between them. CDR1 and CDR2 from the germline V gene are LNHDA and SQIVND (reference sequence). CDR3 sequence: CASSPGGGNYQPQHF. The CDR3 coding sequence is TGTGCCAGTAGTCCAGGCGGGGGTAATTATCAGCCCCAGCATTTT. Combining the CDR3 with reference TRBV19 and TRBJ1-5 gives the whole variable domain DGGITQSPKYLFRKEGQNVTLSCEQNLNHDAMYWYRQDPGQGLRLIYYSQIVNDFQKGDIAEGYSVSREKKESFPLTVTSAQKNPTAFYLCASSPGGGNYQPQHFGDGTRLSIL.

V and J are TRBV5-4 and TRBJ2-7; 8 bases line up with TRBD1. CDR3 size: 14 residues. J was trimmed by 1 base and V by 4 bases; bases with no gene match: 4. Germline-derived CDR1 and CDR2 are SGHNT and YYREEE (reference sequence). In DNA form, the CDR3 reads TGTGCCAGCAGCCGACAGGGGACTTCCTACGAGCAGTACTTC. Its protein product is CASSRQGTSYEQYF.

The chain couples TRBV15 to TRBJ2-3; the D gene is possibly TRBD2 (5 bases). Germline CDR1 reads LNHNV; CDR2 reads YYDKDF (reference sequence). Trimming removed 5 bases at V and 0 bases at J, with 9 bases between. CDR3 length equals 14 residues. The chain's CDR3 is CATSQRYSTDTQYF. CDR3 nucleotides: TGTGCCACCAGCCAGCGGTATAGCACAGATACGCAGTATTTT.

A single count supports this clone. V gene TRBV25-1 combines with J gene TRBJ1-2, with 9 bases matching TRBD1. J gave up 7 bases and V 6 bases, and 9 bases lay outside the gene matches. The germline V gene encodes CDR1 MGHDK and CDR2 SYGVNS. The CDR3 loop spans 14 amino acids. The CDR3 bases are TGTGCCAGCAGCAATACCGGGACAGGGTTTGGCTACACCTTC. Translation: CASSNTGTGFGYTF.

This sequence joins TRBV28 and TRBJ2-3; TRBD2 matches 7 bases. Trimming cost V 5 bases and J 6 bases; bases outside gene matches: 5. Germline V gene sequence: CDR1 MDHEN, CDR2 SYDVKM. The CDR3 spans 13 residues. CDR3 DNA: TGTGCCAGCAGTCTAGCCGGGAGGGATACGCAGTATTTT. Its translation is CASSLAGRDTQYF.

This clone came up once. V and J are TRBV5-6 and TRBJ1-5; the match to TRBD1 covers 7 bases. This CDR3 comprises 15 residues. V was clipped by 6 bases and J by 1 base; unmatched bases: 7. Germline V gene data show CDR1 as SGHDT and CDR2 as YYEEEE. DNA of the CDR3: TGTGCCAGCACCCGACAGGGAGCGAGCAATCAGCCCCAGCATTTT. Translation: CASTRQGASNQPQHF.

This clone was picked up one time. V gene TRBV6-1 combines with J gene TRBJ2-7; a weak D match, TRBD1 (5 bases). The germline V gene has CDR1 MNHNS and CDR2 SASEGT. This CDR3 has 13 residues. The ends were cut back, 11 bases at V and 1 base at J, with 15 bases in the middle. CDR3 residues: CAAREYGSYEQYF. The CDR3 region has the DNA TGTGCCGCCAGGGAATATGGATCCTACGAGCAGTACTTC.

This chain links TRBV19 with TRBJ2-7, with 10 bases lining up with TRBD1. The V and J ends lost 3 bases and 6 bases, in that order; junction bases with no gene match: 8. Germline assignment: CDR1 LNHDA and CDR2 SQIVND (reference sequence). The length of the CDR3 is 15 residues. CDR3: CASSIDRGRGGEQYF. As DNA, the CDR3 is TGTGCCAGTAGTATCGACAGGGGGCGAGGGGGCGAGCAGTACTTC.

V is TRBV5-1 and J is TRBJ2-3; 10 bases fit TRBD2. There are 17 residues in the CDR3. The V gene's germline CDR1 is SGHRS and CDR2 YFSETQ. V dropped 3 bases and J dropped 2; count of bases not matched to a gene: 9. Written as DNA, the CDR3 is TGCGCCAGCAGCTCCCATGGGACTAGCGCAATCACAGATACGCAGTATTTT. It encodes CASSSHGTSAITDTQYF.

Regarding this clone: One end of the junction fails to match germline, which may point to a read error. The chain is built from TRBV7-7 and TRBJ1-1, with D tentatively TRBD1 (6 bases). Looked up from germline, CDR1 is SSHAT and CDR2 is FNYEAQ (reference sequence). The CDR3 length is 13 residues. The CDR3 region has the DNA TGTGCTAGCAGCTTAACTACAGGGACTGAAGCTTTCTTT. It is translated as CASSLTTGTEAFF.

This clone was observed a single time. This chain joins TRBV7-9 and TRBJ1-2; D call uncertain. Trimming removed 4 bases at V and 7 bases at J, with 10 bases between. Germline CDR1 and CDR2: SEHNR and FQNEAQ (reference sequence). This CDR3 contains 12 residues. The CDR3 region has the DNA TGTGCCAGCAGCTCCCCTGGGCGTGGCTACACCTTC. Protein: CASSSPGRGYTF.